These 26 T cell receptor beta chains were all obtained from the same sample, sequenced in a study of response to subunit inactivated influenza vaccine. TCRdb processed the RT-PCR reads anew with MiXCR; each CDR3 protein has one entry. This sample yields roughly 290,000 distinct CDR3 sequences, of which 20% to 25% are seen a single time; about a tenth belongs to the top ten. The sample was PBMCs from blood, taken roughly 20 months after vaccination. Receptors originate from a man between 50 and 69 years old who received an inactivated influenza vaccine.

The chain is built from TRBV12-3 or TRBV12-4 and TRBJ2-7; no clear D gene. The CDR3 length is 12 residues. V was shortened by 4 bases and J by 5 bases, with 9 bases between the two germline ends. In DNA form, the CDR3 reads TGTGCCAGCAGTTCTAGGCGCCACGAGCAGTACTTC. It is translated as CASSSRRHEQYF.

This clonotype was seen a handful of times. Here the CDR3 DNA reads TGCAGTGCTAGTGTTAGGGGACAGCTAAACCTCCAAGAGACCCAGTACTTC. Protein product: CSASVRGQLNLQETQYF. The chain is built from TRBV20-1 and TRBJ2-5, with 7 bases matching TRBD1. Per germline, CDR1 DFQATT and CDR2 SNEGSKA (reference sequence). The CDR3 has 17 residues. The ends lost 3 bases at V and 1 base at J; junction bases unmatched: 14.

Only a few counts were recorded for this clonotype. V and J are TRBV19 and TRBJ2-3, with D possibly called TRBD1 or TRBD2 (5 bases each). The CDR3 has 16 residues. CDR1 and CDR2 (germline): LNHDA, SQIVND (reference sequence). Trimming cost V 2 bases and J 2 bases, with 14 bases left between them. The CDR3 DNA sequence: TGTGCCAGTAGTATACGACCGGGACCAAACACAGATACGCAGTATTTT. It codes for CASSIRPGPNTDTQYF.

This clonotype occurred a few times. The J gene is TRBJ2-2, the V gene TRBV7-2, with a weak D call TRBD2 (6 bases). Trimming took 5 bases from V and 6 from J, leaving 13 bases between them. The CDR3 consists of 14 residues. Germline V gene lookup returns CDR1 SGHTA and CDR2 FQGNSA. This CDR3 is CASSPGEVAGELFF. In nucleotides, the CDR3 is TGTGCCAGCAGCCCCGGGGAGGTAGCCGGGGAGCTGTTTTTT.

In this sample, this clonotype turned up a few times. The CDR3 bases are TGTGCCAGCAGTGTCTTAGGCACAGATACGCAGTATTTT. Encoded protein: CASSVLGTDTQYF. The V and J genes are TRBV12-3 or TRBV12-4 and TRBJ2-3; D is uncertain. V dropped 5 bases and J dropped 1 base, with 7 bases sitting between them. The CDR3 is 13 amino acids.

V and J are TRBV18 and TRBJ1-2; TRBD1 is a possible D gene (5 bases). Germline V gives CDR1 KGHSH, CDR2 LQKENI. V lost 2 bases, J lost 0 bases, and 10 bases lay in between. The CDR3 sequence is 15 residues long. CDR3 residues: CASSPAQGANYGYTF. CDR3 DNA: TGTGCCAGCTCACCAGCCCAGGGAGCTAACTATGGCTACACCTTC. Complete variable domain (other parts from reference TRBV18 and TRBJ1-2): NAGVMQNPRHLVRRRGQEARLRCSPMKGHSHVYWYRQLPEEGLKFMVYLQKENIIDESGMPKERFSAEFPKEGPSILRIQQVVRGDSAAYFCASSPAQGANYGYTFGSGTRLTVV.

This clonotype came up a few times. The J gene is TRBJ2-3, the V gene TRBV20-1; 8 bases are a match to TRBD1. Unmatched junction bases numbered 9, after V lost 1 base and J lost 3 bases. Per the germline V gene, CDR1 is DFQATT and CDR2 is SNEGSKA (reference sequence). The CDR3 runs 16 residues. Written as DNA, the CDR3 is TGCAGTGCTAGAGGCCGGACAGGGCAACGAACAGATACGCAGTATTTT. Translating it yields CSARGRTGQRTDTQYF.

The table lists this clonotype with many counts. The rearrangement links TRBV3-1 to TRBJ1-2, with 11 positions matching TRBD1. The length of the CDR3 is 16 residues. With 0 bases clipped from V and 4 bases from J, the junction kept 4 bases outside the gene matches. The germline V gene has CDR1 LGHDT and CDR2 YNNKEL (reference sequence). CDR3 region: CASSQDGTGGTYGYTF. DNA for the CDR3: TGTGCCAGCAGCCAAGATGGGACAGGGGGTACCTATGGCTACACCTTC.

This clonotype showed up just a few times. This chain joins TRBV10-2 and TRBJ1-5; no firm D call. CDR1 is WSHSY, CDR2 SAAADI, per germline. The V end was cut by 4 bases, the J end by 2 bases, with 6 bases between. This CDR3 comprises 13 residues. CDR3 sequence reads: CASSVTGNQPQHF. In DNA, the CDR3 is TGCGCCAGCAGTGTTACAGGCAATCAGCCCCAGCATTTT.

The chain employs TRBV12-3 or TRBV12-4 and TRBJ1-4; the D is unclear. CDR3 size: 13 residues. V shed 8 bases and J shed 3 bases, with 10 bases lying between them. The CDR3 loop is CASQVSANEKLFF. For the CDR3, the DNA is TGTGCCAGCCAGGTGTCAGCTAATGAAAAACTGTTTTTT.

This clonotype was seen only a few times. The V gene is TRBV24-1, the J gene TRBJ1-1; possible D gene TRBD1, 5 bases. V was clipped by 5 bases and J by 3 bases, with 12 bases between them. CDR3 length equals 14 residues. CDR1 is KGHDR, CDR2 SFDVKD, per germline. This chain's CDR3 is CATSGSGSYTEAFF. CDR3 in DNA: TGTGCCACCAGTGGCTCAGGGAGCTACACTGAAGCTTTCTTT.

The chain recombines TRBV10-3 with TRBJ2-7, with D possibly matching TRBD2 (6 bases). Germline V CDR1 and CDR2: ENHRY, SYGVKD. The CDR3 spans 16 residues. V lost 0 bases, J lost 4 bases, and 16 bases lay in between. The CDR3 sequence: CAISESGGLKGYEQYF. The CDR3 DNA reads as TGTGCCATCAGTGAGTCGGGGGGTTTGAAAGGTTACGAGCAGTACTTC.

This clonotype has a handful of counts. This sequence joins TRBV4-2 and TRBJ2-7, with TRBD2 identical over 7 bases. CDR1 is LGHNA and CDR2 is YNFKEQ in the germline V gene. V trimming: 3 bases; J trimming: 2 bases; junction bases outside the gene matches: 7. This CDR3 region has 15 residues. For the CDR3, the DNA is TGTGCCAGCAGCCAGGTTCGGGAGGTTACCTACGAGCAGTACTTC. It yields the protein CASSQVREVTYEQYF.

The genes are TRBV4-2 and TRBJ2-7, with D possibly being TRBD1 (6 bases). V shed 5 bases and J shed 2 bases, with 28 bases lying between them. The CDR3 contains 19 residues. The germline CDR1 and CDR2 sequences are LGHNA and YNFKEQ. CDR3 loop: CASSAGVGPPQMVAYEQYF. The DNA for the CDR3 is TGTGCCAGCAGCGCAGGGGTAGGGCCACCTCAAATGGTAGCCTACGAGCAGTACTTC.

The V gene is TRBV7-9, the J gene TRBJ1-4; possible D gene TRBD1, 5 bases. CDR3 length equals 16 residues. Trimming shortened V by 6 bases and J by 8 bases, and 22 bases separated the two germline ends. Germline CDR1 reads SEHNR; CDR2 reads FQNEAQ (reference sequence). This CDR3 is CASRAKPGRYKEKLFF. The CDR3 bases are TGTGCCAGCAGAGCGAAACCGGGACGTTACAAAGAAAAACTGTTTTTT.

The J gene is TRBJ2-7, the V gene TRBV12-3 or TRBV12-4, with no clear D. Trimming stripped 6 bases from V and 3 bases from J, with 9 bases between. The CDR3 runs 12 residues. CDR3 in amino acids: CASRDGSYEQYF. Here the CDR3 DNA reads TGTGCCAGCAGGGACGGAAGCTACGAGCAGTACTTC.

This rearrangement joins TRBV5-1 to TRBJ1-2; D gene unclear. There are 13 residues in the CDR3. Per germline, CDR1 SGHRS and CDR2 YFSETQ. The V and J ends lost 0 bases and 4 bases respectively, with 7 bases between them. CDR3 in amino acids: CASSLEFSYGYTF. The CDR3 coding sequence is TGCGCCAGCAGCTTGGAGTTCAGCTATGGCTACACCTTC.

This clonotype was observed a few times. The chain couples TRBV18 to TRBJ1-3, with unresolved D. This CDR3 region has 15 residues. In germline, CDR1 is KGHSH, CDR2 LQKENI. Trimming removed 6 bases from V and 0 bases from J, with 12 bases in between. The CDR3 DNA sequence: TGTGCCAGCTCTCCGGACTTCCCCTCTGGAAACACCATATATTTT. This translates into CASSPDFPSGNTIYF. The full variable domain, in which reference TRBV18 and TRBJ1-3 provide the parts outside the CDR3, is NAGVMQNPRHLVRRRGQEARLRCSPMKGHSHVYWYRQLPEEGLKFMVYLQKENIIDESGMPKERFSAEFPKEGPSILRIQQVVRGDSAAYFCASSPDFPSGNTIYFGEGSWLTVV.

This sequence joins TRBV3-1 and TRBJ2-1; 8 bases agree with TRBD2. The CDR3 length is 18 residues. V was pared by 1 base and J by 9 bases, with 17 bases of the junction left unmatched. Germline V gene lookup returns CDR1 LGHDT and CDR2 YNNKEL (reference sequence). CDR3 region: CASSQGLLAVPKRGEQFF. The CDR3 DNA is TGTGCCAGCAGCCAAGGCCTACTAGCGGTCCCAAAACGTGGTGAGCAGTTCTTC.

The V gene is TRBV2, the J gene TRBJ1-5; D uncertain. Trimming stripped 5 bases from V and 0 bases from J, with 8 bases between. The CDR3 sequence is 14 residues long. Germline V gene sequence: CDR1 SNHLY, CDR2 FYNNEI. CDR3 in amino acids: CASSTLNSNQPQHF. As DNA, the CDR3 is TGTGCCAGCAGTACGCTCAATAGCAATCAGCCCCAGCATTTT.

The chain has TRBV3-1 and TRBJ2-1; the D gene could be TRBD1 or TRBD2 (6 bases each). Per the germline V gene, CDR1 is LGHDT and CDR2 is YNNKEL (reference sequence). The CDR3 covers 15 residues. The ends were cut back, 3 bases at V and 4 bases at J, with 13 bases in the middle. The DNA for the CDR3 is TGTGCCAGCAGCCAGCTTGGGGGGCGTTACAATGAGCAGTTCTTC. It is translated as CASSQLGGRYNEQFF.

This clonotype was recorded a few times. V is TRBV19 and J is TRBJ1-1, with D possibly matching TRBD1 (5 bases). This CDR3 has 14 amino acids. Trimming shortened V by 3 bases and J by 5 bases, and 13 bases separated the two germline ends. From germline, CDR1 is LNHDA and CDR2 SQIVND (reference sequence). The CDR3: CASSMGTFSTEAFF. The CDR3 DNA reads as TGTGCCAGTAGTATGGGGACTTTCTCTACTGAAGCTTTCTTT.

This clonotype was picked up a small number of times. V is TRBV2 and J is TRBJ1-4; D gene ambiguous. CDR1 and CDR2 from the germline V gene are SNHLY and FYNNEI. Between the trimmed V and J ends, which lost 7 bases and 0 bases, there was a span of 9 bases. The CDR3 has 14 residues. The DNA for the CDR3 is TGTGCCAGCAATAGCTTTGCAACTAATGAAAAACTGTTTTTT. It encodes CASNSFATNEKLFF.

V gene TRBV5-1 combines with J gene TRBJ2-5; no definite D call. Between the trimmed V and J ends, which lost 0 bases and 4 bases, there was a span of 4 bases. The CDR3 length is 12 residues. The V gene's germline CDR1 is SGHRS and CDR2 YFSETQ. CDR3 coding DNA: TGCGCCAGCAGCTTGGTTGCAGAGACCCAGTACTTC. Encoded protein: CASSLVAETQYF.

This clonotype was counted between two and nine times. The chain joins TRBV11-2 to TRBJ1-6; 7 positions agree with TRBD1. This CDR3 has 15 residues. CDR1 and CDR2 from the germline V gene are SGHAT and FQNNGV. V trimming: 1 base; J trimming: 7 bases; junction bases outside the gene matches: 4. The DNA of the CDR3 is TGTGCCAGCAGCTTAGGGGGACAGCCAAATTCACCCCTCCACTTT. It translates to CASSLGGQPNSPLHF.

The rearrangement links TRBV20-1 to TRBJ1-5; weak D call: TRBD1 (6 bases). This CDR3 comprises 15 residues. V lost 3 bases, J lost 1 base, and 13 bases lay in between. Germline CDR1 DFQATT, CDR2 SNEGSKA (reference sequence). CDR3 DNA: TGCAGTGCTAGGCAGGGGATAGGGAGCAATCAGCCCCAGCATTTT. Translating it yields CSARQGIGSNQPQHF.